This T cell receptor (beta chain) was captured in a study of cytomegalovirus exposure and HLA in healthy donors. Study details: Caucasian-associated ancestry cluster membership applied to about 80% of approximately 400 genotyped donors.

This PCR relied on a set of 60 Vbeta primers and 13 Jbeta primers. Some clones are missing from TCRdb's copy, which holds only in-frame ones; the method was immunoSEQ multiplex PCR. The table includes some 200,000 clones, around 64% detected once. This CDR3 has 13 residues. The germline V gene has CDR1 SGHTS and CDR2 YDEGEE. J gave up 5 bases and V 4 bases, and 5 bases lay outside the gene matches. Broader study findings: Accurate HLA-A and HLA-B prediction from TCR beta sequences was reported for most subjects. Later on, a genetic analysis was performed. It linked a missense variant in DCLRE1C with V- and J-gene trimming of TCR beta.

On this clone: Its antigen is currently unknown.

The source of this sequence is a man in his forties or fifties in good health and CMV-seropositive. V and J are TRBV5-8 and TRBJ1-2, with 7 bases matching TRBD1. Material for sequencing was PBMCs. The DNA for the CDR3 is TGTGCCAGCAGCACGGGACAGCCTTATGGCTACACCTTC. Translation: CASSTGQPYGYTF. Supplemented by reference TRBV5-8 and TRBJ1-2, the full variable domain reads EAGVTQSPTHLIKTRGQQATLRCSPISGHTSVYWYQQALGLGLQFLLWYDEGEERNRGNFPPRFSGRQFPNYSSELNVNALELEDSALYLCASSTGQPYGYTFGSGTRLTVV.